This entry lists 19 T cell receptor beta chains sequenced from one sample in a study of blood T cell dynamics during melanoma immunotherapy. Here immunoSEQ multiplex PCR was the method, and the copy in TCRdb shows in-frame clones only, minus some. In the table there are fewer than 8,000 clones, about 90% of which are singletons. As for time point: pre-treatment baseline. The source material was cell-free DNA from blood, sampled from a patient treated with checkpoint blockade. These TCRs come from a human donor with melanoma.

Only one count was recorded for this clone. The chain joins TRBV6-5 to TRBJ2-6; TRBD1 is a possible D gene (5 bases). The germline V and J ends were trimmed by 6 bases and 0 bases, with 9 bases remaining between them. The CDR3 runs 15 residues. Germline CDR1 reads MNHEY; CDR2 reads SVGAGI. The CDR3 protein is CASRRDSSGANVLTF. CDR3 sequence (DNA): TGTGCCAGCAGAAGAGACAGCTCTGGGGCCAACGTCCTGACTTTC.

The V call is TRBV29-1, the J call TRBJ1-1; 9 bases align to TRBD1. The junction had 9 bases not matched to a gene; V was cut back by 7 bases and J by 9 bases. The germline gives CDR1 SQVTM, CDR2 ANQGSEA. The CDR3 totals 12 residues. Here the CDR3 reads CSAHTGGAKAFF. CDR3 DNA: TGCAGCGCCCATACAGGGGGCGCGAAAGCTTTCTTT.

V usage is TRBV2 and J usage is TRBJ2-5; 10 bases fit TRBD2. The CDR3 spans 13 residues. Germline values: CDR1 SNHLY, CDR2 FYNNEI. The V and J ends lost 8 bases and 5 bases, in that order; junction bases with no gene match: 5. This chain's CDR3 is CASASSGRETQYF. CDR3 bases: TGTGCCAGCGCTAGTAGCGGGAGGGAGACCCAGTACTTC.

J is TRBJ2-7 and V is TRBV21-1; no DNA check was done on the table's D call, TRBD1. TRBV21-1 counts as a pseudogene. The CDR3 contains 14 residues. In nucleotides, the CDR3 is TGTGCCAGCAGACACCGGGACAGCTCCTACGAGCAGTACTTC. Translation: CASRHRDSSYEQYF.

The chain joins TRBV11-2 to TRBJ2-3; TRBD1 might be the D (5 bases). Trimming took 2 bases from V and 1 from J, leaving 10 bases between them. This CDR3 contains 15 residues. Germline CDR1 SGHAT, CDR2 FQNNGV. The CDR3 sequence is CASSLMPTGTDTQYF. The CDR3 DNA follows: TGTGCCAGCAGCTTAATGCCGACAGGCACAGATACGCAGTATTTT.

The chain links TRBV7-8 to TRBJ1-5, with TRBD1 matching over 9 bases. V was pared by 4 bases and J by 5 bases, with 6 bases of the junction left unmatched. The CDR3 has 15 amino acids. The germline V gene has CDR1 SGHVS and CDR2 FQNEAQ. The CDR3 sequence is CASSSGTGRHQPQHF. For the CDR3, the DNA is TGTGCCAGCAGCTCCGGGACAGGGCGCCATCAGCCCCAGCATTTT. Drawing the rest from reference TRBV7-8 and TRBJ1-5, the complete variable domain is GAGVSQSPRYKVAKRGQDVALRCDPISGHVSLFWYQQALGQGPEFLTYFQNEAQLDKSGLPSDRFFAERPEGSVSTLKIQRTQQEDSAVYLCASSSGTGRHQPQHFGDGTRLSIL.

CDR3 coding DNA: TGCGCCAGCAGCCAAGCATCGGGACTAGCGGACCCACCGGTCTACGAGCAGTACTTC. This sequence encodes CASSQASGLADPPVYEQYF. The rearrangement links TRBV4-3 to TRBJ2-7, with 11 positions matching TRBD2. The CDR3 consists of 19 residues. J was trimmed by 3 bases and V by 1 base; bases with no gene match: 14. The V gene's germline CDR1 is LGHNA and CDR2 YSLEER.

The CDR3 loop reads CASSWGWVGADTQYF. Here the CDR3 DNA reads TGTGCCAGCAGTTGGGGGTGGGTGGGCGCAGATACGCAGTATTTT. This chain joins TRBV27 and TRBJ2-3; D may be TRBD1 or TRBD2 (5 bases each). The CDR3 runs 15 residues. The germline CDR1 and CDR2 sequences are MNHEY and SMNVEV (reference sequence). Trimming removed 4 bases from V and 4 bases from J, with 15 bases in between.

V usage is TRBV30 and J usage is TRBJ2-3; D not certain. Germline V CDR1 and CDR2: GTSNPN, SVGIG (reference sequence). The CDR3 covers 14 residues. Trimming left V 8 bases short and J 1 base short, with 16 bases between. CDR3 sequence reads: CAHSRTGGTDTQYF. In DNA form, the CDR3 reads TGTGCCCACAGTAGAACGGGCGGCACAGATACGCAGTATTTT.

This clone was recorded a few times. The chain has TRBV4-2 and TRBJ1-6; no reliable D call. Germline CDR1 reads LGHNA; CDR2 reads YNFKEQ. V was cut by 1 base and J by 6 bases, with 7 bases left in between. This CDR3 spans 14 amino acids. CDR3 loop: CASSQGAFNSPLHF. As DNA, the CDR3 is TGTGCCAGCAGCCAAGGGGCTTTTAATTCACCCCTCCACTTT.

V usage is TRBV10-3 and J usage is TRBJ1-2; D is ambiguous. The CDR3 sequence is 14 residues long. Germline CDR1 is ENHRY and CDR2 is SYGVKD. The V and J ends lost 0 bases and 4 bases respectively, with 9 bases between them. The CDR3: CAISESTGTYGYTF. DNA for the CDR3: TGTGCCATCAGTGAGTCAACCGGAACCTATGGCTACACCTTC.

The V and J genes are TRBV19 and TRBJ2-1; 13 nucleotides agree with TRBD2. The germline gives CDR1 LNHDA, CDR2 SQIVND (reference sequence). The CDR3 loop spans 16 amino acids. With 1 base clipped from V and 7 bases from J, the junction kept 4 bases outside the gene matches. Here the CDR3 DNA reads TGTGCCAGTAGTATAGGACTAGCGGGAGGCGAAAATGAGCAGTTCTTC. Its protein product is CASSIGLAGGENEQFF.

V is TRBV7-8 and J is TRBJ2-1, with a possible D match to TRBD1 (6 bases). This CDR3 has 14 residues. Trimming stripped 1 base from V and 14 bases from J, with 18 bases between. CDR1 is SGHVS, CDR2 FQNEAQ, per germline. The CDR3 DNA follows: TGTGCCAGCAGCTTAGTAGGGGGTTCGGGACAAGAGTTCTTC. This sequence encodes CASSLVGGSGQEFF.

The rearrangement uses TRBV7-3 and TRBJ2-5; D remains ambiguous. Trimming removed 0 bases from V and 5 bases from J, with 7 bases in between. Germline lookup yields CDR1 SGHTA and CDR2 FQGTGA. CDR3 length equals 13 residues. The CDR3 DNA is TGTGCCAGCAGCTTAACGTACAGCGAGACCCAGTACTTC. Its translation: CASSLTYSETQYF.

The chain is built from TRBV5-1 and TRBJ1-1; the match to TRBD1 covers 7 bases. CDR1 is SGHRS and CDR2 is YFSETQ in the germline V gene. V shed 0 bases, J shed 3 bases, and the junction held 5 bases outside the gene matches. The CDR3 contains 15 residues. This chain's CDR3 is CASSLGAGGDTEAFF. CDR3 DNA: TGCGCCAGCAGCTTGGGAGCAGGGGGGGACACTGAAGCTTTCTTT.

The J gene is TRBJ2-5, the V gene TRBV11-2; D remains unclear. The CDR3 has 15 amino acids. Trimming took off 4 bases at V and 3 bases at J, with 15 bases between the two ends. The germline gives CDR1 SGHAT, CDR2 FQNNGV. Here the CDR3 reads CASSSSWIPEETQYF. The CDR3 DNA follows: TGTGCCAGCAGCTCATCGTGGATACCAGAAGAGACCCAGTACTTC.

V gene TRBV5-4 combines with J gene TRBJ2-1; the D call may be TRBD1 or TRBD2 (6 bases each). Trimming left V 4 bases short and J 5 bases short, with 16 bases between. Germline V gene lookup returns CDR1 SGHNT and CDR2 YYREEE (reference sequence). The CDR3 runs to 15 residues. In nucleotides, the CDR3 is TGTGCCAGCAGCCGAGGGGGGACGGACAACAATGAGCAGTTCTTC. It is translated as CASSRGGTDNNEQFF.

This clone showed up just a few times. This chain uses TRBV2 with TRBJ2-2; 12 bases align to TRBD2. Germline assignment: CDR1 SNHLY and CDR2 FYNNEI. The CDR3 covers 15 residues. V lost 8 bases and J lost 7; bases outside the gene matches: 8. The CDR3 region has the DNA TGTGCCAGCGTTTCCCTAGCGGGAGGGTACGGGGAGCTGTTTTTT. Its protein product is CASVSLAGGYGELFF.

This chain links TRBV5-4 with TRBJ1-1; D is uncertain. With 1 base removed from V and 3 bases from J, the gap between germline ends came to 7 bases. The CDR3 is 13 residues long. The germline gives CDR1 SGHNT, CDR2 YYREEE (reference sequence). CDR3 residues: CASSLSGYTEAFF. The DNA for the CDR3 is TGTGCCAGCAGCTTGTCAGGATACACTGAAGCTTTCTTT.